This T cell receptor beta chain was found in a study of T cells after yellow fever vaccination. Study observations and caveats: Peaking on day 5 versus 15, the secondary response was faster but weaker. Subsequent to the booster, the majority of primary-vaccination clones reappeared (roughly 96% CD4, 85% to 90% CD8).

As for this clonotype: Its matching antigen is unknown.

Researchers made TCR cDNA using 5'RACE template switching, and this step added a universal primer site and UMIs. One entry per CDR3 protein results from TCRdb running MiXCR on the 5' RACE reads. The sample gives a few hundred thousand distinct CDR3 sequences, around 4.9% of which show up once; roughly 3% is in the top ten. The J segment lost 6 bases and the V segment lost 3 bases, leaving 6 bases of the junction unmatched. This CDR3 has 16 amino acids. The sample was CD4+ T cells sorted from PBMCs, taken on the day of the yellow fever booster vaccination. This clonotype was obtained from a man between 18 and 35 years old who received the YFV17D yellow fever vaccine. V and J are TRBV12-3 or TRBV12-4 and TRBJ2-1; 12 positions match TRBD1. CDR3 residues: CASSFEGQGASNEQFF. The CDR3 DNA is TGTGCCAGCAGTTTTGAGGGACAGGGGGCAAGCAATGAGCAGTTCTTC.